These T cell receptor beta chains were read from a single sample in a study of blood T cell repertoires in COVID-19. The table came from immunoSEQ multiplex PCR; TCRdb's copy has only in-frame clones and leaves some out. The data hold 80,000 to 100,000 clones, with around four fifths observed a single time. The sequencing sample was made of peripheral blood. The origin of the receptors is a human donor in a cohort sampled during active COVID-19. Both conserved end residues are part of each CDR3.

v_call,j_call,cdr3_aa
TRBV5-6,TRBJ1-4,CASSLAGGLNEKLFF
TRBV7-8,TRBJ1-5,CASSPRALDRVWNQPQHF
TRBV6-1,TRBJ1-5,CASSEDVGQGRVPQHF
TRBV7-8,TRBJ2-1,CASSLRDTLNEQFF
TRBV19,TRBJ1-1,CASRPQGTVGTEAFF
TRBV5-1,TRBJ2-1,CASSVLAGANNEQFF
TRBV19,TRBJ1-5,CASSIPPYGNQPQHF
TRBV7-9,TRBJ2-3,CASSRNEGYTQYF
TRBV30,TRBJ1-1,CAWSVQGLSAFF
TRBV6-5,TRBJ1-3,CASSLTGSGNTIYF
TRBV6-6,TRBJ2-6,CASRAGANVLTF
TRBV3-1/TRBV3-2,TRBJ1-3,CASSQGQGPSGNTIYF